A selection of T cell receptor beta chains follows, all from one sample in a study of monozygotic twins with inflammatory bowel disease. TCRdb reprocessed the 5' RACE reads and reports one entry per CDR3 protein, with no DNA. The sample totals approximately 330,000 distinct CDR3 sequences; its top ten clones hold 2% to 2.5%. The source material was blood. The receptors derive from a human donor with ulcerative colitis or Crohn's disease, or a healthy co-twin of an affected twin (not recorded which). Both conserved end residues are part of each CDR3.

j_gene | v_gene | CDR3aa
TRBJ1-2 | TRBV19 | CASSKTPLVGSYTF
TRBJ1-4 | TRBV28 | CASRLMEEKLFF
TRBJ1-2 | TRBV4-3 | CASSQDYERELYYGYTF
TRBJ2-1 | TRBV18 | CASSAGTNEQFF
TRBJ2-1 | TRBV4-1 | CASSQVGGRAYNEQFF
TRBJ1-6 | TRBV15 | CATSREWASPLHF
TRBJ2-7 | TRBV28 | CASMVGTLKGEQYF
TRBJ2-3 | TRBV20-1 | CSAADLRTDTQYF
TRBJ2-7 | TRBV20-1 | CSAARDRGNEQYF
TRBJ2-7 | TRBV7-6 | CASRSGLGDEQYF
TRBJ1-2 | TRBV6-2/TRBV6-3 | CASSYSLGGYTF
TRBJ1-5 | TRBV20-1 | CSAADRSSNQPQHF
TRBJ2-7 | TRBV5-4 | CASSVQGSEQYF
TRBJ2-1 | TRBV7-2 | CASSLSRTDNEQFF
TRBJ1-4 | TRBV13 | CASSLGQSNEKLFF
TRBJ2-1 | TRBV10-3 | CAISWDGTYNEQFF
TRBJ2-7 | TRBV9 | CASSPGGVSGYEQYF
TRBJ2-7 | TRBV12-3/TRBV12-4 | CASSFGGENYEQYF
TRBJ2-2 | TRBV29-1 | CSIRQTGTGELFF
TRBJ2-1 | TRBV7-6 | CASSPILEGPSNEQFF
TRBJ2-3 | TRBV5-1 | CASSLDGSEPDTQYF
TRBJ1-2 | TRBV7-9 | CASSPVGYGYTF
TRBJ2-1 | TRBV5-1 | CASSLDGKSYNEQFF
TRBJ2-3 | TRBV5-1 | CASSLAFTSGVAKDTQYF
TRBJ2-7 | TRBV29-1 | CSGRQGEVQYF
TRBJ2-5 | TRBV30 | CAWAGQRQETQYF
TRBJ2-7 | TRBV20-1 | CSASVSAGAPYEQYF
TRBJ2-1 | TRBV6-2/TRBV6-3 | CASSRQRGIYNEQIF
TRBJ2-7 | TRBV20-1 | CSATGTSYEQYF
TRBJ2-3 | TRBV9 | CASSEEGTVFSTDTQYF
TRBJ2-2 | TRBV30 | CAWSVLGAATGELFF
TRBJ2-5 | TRBV28 | CASSPMQGEEETQYF
TRBJ2-1 | TRBV10-3 | CAISEAPLGVPYNEQFF
TRBJ1-5 | TRBV9 | CASSVGGSQPQHF
TRBJ1-4 | TRBV5-1 | CASSRIIGSEKLFF
TRBJ2-7 | TRBV28 | CASSLSRQGSYEQYF
TRBJ2-7 | TRBV3-1 | CASSLSTLGQGGYEQYF
TRBJ2-7 | TRBV5-4 | CASSLGVGGSYEQYF
TRBJ2-7 | TRBV27 | CASSSLTSGYTYEQYF
TRBJ1-4 | TRBV27 | CASRPILGVATNEKLFF
TRBJ2-5 | TRBV20-1 | CSARTSLVTQYF
TRBJ2-2 | TRBV7-2 | CASSLVGGNTIPGELFF
TRBJ1-4 | TRBV7-2 | CASSPDRAASEKLFF
TRBJ2-7 | TRBV7-2 | CASCVPGPSYEQYF
TRBJ2-2 | TRBV12-3/TRBV12-4 | CASQGGTDYTGELFF
TRBJ2-5 | TRBV20-1 | CSASSSIRLHF
TRBJ1-4 | TRBV12-3/TRBV12-4 | CASGPGEKLFF